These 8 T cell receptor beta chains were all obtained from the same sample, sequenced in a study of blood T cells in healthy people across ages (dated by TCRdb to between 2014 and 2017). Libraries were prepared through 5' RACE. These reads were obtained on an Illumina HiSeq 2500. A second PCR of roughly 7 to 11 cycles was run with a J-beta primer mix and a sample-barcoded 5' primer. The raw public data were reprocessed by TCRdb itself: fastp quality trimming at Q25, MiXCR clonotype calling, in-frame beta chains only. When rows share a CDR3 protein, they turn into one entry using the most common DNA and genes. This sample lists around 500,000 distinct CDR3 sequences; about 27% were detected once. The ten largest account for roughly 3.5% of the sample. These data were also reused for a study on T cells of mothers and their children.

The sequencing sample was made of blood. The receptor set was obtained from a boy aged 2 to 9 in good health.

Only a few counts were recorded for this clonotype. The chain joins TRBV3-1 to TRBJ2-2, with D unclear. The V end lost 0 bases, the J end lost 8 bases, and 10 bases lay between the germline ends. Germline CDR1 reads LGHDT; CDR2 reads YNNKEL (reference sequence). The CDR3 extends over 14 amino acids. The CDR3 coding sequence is TGTGCCAGCAGCCAAGATAACCTATCTGGGGAGCTGTTTTTT. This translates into CASSQDNLSGELFF.

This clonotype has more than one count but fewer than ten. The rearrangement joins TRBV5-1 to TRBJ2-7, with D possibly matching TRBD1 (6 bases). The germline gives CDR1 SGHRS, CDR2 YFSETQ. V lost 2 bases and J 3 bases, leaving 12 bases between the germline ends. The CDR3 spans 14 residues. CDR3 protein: CASSFYGQNYEQYF. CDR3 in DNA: TGCGCCAGCAGCTTTTACGGACAGAACTACGAGCAGTACTTC.

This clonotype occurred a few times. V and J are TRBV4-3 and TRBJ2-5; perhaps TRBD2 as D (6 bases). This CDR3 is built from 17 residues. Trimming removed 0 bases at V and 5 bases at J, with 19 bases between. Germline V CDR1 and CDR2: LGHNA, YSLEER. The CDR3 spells CASSQDLPSVRLETQYF. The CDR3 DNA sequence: TGCGCCAGCAGCCAAGATCTCCCTAGCGTGCGTTTGGAGACCCAGTACTTC.

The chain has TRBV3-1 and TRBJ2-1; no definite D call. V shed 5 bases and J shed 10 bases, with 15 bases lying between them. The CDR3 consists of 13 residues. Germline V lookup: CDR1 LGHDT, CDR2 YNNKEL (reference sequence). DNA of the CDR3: TGTGCCAGCAGCTCCGCACGCGCTGGAGAGCAGTTCTTC. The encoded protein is CASSSARAGEQFF.

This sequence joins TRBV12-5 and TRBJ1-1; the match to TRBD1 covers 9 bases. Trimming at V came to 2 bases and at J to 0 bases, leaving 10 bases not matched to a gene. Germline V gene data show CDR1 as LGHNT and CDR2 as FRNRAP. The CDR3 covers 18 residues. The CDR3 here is CASGLFTRTGALNTEAFF. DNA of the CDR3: TGTGCTAGTGGTTTGTTTACGCGGACAGGGGCTTTGAACACTGAAGCTTTCTTT.

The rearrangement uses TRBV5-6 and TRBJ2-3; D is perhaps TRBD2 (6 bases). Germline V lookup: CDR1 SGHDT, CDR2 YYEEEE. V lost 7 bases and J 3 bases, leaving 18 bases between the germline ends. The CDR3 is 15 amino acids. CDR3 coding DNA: TGTGCCAGCCGCGCGGGGAACAGGCGGACAGATACGCAGTATTTT. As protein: CASRAGNRRTDTQYF.

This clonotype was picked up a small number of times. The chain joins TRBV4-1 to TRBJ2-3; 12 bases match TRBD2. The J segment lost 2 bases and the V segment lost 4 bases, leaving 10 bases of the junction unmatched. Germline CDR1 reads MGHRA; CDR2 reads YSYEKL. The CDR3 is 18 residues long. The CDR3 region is CASSPGLAGITITDTQYF. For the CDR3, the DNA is TGCGCCAGCAGCCCAGGACTAGCGGGGATAACCATCACAGATACGCAGTATTTT.

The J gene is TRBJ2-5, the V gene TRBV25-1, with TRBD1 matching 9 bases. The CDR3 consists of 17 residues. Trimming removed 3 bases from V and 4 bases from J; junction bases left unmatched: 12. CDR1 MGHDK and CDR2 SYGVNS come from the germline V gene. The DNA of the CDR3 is TGTGCCAGCAGTGATTCCGGACAGGGGTACTGGCGAGAGACCCAGTACTTC. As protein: CASSDSGQGYWRETQYF.